A selection of T cell receptor beta chains follows, all from one sample in a study of cytomegalovirus exposure and HLA in healthy donors. Clones were read by immunoSEQ multiplex PCR, and TCRdb kept only the in-frame ones, dropping some. The sample contains around 72,000 clones, around 78% of which appear only once. The specimen sequenced was PBMCs. The receptors here all came from a man aged 50 or older in good health and CMV-seronegative. Both conserved end residues are trimmed from each CDR3. Fields, in order: clone size, J gene, V gene, D gene, CDR3 protein. A D gene is named only where the DNA matches it firmly. The size of a clone is reported for some rows only, either as once, few or many, or as a class for expanded clones.

clone_size: NA
j_call: TRBJ2-7
v_call: TRBV27
d_call: NA
cdr3_aa: ASSFRTPLNYEQY

clone_size: NA
j_call: TRBJ2-7
v_call: TRBV5-4
d_call: TRBD1
cdr3_aa: ASSSGRGRSTYEQY

clone_size: NA
j_call: TRBJ1-1
v_call: TRBV6-4
d_call: NA
cdr3_aa: ASSAGSNTEAF

clone_size: NA
j_call: TRBJ1-1
v_call: TRBV5-5
d_call: NA
cdr3_aa: ASRLLGQLNTEAF

clone_size: once
j_call: TRBJ2-7
v_call: TRBV10-1
d_call: NA
cdr3_aa: ASSGTPVGYEQY

clone_size: NA
j_call: TRBJ2-7
v_call: TRBV5-1
d_call: TRBD2
cdr3_aa: ASSLASGSIYEQY

clone_size: NA
j_call: TRBJ1-1
v_call: TRBV28
d_call: TRBD1
cdr3_aa: ASHFRDSLQAF

clone_size: NA
j_call: TRBJ2-5
v_call: TRBV5-4
d_call: TRBD1
cdr3_aa: ASTKGARWENQETQY

clone_size: few
j_call: TRBJ1-1
v_call: TRBV6-5
d_call: NA
cdr3_aa: ASSYSTVNTEAF

clone_size: once
j_call: TRBJ2-5
v_call: TRBV4-1
d_call: TRBD1
cdr3_aa: ASSQGQGEWKTQY

clone_size: NA
j_call: TRBJ2-7
v_call: TRBV4-1
d_call: NA
cdr3_aa: ASSQITDYEQY

clone_size: NA
j_call: TRBJ2-7
v_call: TRBV7-6
d_call: TRBD2
cdr3_aa: ASSRLPSGYEQY

clone_size: once
j_call: TRBJ1-3
v_call: TRBV27
d_call: NA
cdr3_aa: ASSSGGNTIY

clone_size: NA
j_call: TRBJ2-5
v_call: TRBV18
d_call: TRBD2
cdr3_aa: ASSPGTSGGRETQY

clone_size: NA
j_call: TRBJ2-5
v_call: TRBV7-9
d_call: NA
cdr3_aa: ASSLVAETQY

clone_size: NA
j_call: TRBJ2-1
v_call: TRBV11-3
d_call: TRBD1
cdr3_aa: ASSLDRGPYNEQF

clone_size: few
j_call: TRBJ1-1
v_call: TRBV7-9
d_call: NA
cdr3_aa: ASSLIGEAF

clone_size: NA
j_call: TRBJ2-7
v_call: TRBV7-9
d_call: NA
cdr3_aa: ASTPPLADYEQY

clone_size: NA
j_call: TRBJ1-5
v_call: TRBV27
d_call: NA
cdr3_aa: ASSLSAGLHQPQH

clone_size: NA
j_call: TRBJ1-2
v_call: TRBV2
d_call: NA
cdr3_aa: ASSGEGIGGYT

clone_size: NA
j_call: TRBJ1-4
v_call: TRBV9
d_call: NA
cdr3_aa: ASSVGGHGELF

clone_size: NA
j_call: TRBJ2-1
v_call: TRBV11-3
d_call: TRBD2
cdr3_aa: ASSLKTSGGRLF

clone_size: few
j_call: TRBJ1-1
v_call: TRBV18
d_call: TRBD1
cdr3_aa: ASSAGQAGNTEAF

clone_size: NA
j_call: TRBJ2-6
v_call: TRBV2
d_call: NA
cdr3_aa: ASTHLSGSGANVLT

clone_size: NA
j_call: TRBJ1-4
v_call: TRBV10-3
d_call: TRBD1
cdr3_aa: AVRDSLDEKLF

clone_size: NA
j_call: TRBJ2-5
v_call: TRBV5-1
d_call: NA
cdr3_aa: ASSLAGQGETQY

clone_size: NA
j_call: TRBJ2-6
v_call: TRBV19
d_call: NA
cdr3_aa: ASSILGLGANVLT